These 3 T cell receptor beta chains were all obtained from the same sample, sequenced in a study of T cells expressing NK-cell markers (dated by TCRdb to 2020 to 2021). Library construction relied on 5' RACE. The instrument was an Illumina HiSeq 2000. After TCRdb reprocessed the reads, each CDR3 protein sequence was kept as one row, without DNA. The sample table holds some 390,000 distinct CDR3 sequences. Roughly 10% of the sample comes from the top ten. The sample taken for sequencing was blood T cells: a sorted CD56 or NKG2C T cell subset, CD4+ or CD8+ T cells, or bulk PBMC T cells (not recorded which). These receptor sequences come from a woman in her fifties or sixties in good health. Donor details come from another sample of the same person, matched by shared clones.

The rearrangement uses TRBV10-2 and TRBJ2-7. From germline, CDR1 is WSHSY and CDR2 SAAADI. CDR3 size: 12 residues. The CDR3 sequence is CASSNGDYEQYF.

The rearrangement links TRBV7-2 to TRBJ1-6. Looked up from germline, CDR1 is SGHTA and CDR2 is FQGNSA. The CDR3 is made up of 15 amino acids. CDR3 in amino acids: CASSLGVSPDSPLHF.

The V gene is TRBV27, the J gene TRBJ2-7; TCRdb names TRBD2, which stays unverified in the absence of DNA. Germline V gene data show CDR1 as MNHEY and CDR2 as SMNVEV (reference sequence). This CDR3 is built from 14 residues. The CDR3 loop is CASSLREYKREQYF.